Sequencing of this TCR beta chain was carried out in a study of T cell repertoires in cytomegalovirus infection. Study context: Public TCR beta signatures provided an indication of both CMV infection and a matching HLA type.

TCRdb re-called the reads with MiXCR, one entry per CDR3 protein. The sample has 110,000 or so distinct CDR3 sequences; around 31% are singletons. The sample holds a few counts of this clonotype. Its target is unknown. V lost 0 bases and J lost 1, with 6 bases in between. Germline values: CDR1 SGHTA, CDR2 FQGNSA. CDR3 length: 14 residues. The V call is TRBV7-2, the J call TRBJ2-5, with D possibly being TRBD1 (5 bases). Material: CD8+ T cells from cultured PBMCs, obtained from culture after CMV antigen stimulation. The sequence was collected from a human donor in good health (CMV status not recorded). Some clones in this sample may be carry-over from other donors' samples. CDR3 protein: CASSLAGPQETQYF. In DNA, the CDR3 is TGTGCCAGCAGCTTAGCGGGGCCCCAAGAGACCCAGTACTTC.